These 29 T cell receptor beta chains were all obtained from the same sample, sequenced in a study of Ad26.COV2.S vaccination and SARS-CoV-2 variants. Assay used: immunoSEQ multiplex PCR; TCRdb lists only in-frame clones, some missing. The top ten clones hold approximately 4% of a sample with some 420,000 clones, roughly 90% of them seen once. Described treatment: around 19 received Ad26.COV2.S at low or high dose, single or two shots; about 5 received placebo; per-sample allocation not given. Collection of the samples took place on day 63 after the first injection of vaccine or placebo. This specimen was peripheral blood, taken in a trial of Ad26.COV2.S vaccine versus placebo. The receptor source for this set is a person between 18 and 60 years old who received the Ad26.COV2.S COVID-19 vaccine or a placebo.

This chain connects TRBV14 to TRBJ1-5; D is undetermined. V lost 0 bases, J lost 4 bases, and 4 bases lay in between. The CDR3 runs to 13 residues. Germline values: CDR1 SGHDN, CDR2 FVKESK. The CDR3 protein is CASSQDLNQPQHF. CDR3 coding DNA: TGTGCCAGCAGCCAAGACCTAAATCAGCCCCAGCATTTT.

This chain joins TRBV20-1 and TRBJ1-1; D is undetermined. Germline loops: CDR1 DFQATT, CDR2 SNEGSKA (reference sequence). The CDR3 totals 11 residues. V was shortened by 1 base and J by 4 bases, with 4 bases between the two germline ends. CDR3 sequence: CSARVGTEAFF. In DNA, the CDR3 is TGCAGTGCTAGAGTCGGCACTGAAGCTTTCTTT.

Here the CDR3 DNA reads TGTGCCAGCAGCCCCCTTCTGGGGGAGCAGTACTTC. This gives the protein CASSPLLGEQYF. The chain carries TRBV3-1 (or the pseudogene TRBV3-2) and TRBJ2-7; D not resolved. From germline, CDR1 is LGHDT and CDR2 YNNKEL (reference sequence). V was clipped by 4 bases and J by 7 bases, with 11 bases between them. CDR3 length equals 12 residues.

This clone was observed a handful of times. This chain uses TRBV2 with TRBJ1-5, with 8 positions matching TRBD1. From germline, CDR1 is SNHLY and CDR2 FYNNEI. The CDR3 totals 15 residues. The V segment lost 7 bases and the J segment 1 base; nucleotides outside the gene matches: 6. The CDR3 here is CASTQGGMSNQPQHF. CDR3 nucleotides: TGTGCCAGCACACAGGGGGGGATGAGCAATCAGCCCCAGCATTTT.

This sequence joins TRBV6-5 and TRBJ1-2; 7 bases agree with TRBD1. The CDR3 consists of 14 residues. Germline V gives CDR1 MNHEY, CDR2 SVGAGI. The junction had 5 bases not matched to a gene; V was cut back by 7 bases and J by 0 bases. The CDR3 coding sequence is TGTGCCAGCAATACCGGGACAGCTAACTATGGCTACACCTTC. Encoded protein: CASNTGTANYGYTF.

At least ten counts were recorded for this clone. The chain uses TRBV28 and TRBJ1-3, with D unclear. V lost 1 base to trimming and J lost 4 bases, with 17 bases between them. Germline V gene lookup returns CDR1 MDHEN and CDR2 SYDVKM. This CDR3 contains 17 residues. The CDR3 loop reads CASSLSRGRGIGNTIYF. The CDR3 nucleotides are TGTGCCAGCAGTTTATCCCGCGGACGAGGGATCGGAAACACCATATATTTT.

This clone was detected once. As DNA, the CDR3 is TGTGCCAGCAGCTTAGTCGACCAAGAGACCCAGTACTTC. Its translation is CASSLVDQETQYF. V gene TRBV7-2 combines with J gene TRBJ2-5, with D unresolved. In germline, CDR1 is SGHTA, CDR2 FQGNSA. V was clipped by 1 base and J by 0 bases, with 3 bases between them. This CDR3 region has 13 residues.

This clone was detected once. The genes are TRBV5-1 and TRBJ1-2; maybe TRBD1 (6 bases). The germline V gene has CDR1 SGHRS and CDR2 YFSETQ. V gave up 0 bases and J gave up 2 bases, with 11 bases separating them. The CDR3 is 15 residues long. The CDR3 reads CASSLEAGANYGYTF. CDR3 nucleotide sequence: TGCGCCAGCAGCTTGGAGGCAGGGGCAAACTATGGCTACACCTTC.

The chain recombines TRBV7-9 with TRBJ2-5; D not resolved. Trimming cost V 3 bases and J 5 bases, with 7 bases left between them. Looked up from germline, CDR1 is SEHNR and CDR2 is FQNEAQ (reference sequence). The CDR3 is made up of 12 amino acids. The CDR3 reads CASSFVGETQYF. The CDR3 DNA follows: TGTGCCAGCAGCTTTGTAGGGGAGACCCAGTACTTC. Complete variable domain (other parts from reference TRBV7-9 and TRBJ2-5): DTGVSQNPRHKITKRGQNVTFRCDPISEHNRLYWYRQTLGQGPEFLTYFQNEAQLEKSRLLSDRFSAERPKGSFSTLEIQRTEQGDSAMYLCASSFVGETQYFGPGTRLLVL.

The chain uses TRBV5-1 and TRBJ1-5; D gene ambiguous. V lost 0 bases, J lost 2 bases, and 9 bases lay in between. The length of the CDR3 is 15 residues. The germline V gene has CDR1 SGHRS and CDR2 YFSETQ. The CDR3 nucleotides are TGCGCCAGCAGCTTGGTTCCCGGTGGCAATCAGCCCCAGCATTTT. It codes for CASSLVPGGNQPQHF.

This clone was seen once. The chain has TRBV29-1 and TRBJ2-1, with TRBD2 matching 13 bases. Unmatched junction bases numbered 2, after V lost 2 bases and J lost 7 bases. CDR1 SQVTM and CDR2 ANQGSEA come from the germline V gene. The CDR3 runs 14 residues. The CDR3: CSVETSGGANEQFF. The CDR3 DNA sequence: TGCAGCGTTGAAACTAGCGGGGGGGCGAATGAGCAGTTCTTC.

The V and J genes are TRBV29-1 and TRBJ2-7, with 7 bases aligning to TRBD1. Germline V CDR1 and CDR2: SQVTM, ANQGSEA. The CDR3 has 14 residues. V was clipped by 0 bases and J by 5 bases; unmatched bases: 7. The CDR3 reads CSVEEAGGIDEQYF. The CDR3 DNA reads TGCAGCGTTGAAGAGGCAGGGGGTATAGACGAGCAGTACTTC.

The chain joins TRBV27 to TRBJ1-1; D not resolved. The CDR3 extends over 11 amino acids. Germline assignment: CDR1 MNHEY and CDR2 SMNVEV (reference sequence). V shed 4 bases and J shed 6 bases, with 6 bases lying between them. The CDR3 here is CASSSPPEAFF. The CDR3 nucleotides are TGTGCCAGCAGTTCCCCACCTGAAGCTTTCTTT.

The DNA of the CDR3 is TGTGCCATCAGTGAGGGCCTCCCAGACAGATACTCCTATGGCTACACCTTC. Amino acids: CAISEGLPDRYSYGYTF. V usage is TRBV10-3 and J usage is TRBJ1-2, with D tentatively TRBD1 (5 bases). The CDR3 spans 17 residues. Germline-derived CDR1 and CDR2 are ENHRY and SYGVKD. Between the trimmed V and J ends, which lost 2 bases and 4 bases, there was a span of 20 bases.

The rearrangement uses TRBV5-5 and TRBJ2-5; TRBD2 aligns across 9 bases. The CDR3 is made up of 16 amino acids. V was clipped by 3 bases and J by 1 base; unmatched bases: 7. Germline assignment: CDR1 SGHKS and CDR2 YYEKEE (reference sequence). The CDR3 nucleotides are TGTGCCAGCAGCTGGGGCGCGGGGGGGACCCAAGAGACCCAGTACTTC. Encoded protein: CASSWGAGGTQETQYF. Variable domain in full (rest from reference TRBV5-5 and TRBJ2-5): DAGVTQSPTHLIKTRGQQVTLRCSPISGHKSVSWYQQVLGQGPQFIFQYYEKEERGRGNFPDRFSARQFPNYSSELNVNALLLGDSALYLCASSWGAGGTQETQYFGPGTRLLVL.

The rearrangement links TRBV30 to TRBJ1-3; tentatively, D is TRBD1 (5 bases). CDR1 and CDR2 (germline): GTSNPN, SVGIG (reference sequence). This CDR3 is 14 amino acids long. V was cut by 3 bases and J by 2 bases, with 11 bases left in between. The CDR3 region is CAWSTGSTGNTIYF. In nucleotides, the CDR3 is TGTGCCTGGAGCACAGGATCCACTGGAAACACCATATATTTT.

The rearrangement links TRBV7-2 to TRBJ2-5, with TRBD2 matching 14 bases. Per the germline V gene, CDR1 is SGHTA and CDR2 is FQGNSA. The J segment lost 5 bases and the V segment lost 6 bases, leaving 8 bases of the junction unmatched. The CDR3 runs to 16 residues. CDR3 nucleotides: TGTGCCAGCAGGACGGGACTAGCGGGAGTTTGGGAGACCCAGTACTTC. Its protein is CASRTGLAGVWETQYF.

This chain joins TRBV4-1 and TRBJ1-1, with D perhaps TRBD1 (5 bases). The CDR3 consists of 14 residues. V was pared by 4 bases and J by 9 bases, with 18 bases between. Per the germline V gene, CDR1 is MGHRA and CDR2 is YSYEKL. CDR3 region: CASSPYTDIMKAFF. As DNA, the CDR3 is TGCGCCAGCAGCCCTTACACGGACATCATGAAAGCTTTCTTT.

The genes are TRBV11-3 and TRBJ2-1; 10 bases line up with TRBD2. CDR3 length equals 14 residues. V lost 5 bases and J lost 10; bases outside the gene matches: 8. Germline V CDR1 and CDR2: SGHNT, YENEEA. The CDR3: CASSHGLAVGEQFF. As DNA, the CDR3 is TGTGCCAGCAGCCACGGACTAGCGGTCGGGGAGCAGTTCTTC.

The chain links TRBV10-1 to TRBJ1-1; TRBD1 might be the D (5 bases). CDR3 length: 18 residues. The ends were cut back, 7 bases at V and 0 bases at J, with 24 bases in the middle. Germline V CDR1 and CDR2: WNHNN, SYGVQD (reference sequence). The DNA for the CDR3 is TGCGCCAGCACTTATCGCGGACAACGCAAGGGCATGAACACTGAAGCTTTCTTT. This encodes CASTYRGQRKGMNTEAFF.

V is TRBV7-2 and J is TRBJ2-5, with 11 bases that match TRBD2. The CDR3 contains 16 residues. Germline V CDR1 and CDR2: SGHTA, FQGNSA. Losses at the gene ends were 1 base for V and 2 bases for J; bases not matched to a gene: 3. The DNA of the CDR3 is TGTGCCAGCAGCTTAGGGGCTAGCGGGGGGCAAGAGACCCAGTACTTC. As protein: CASSLGASGGQETQYF. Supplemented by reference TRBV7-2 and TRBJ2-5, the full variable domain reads GAGVSQSPSNKVTEKGKDVELRCDPISGHTALYWYRQSLGQGLEFLIYFQGNSAPDKSGLPSDRFSAERTGGSVSTLTIQRTQQEDSAVYLCASSLGASGGQETQYFGPGTRLLVL.

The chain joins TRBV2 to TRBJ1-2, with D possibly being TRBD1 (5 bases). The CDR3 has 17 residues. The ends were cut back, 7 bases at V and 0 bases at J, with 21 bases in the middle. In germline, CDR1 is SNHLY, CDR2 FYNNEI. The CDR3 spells CASTLRGVGTPNYGYTF. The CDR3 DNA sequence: TGTGCCAGCACACTTCGGGGCGTAGGGACCCCTAACTATGGCTACACCTTC.

The DNA for the CDR3 is TGTGCCAGCTCACCACTGGCAGGGGGTAACACTGAAGCTTTCTTT. Amino acids: CASSPLAGGNTEAFF. This chain connects TRBV18 to TRBJ1-1; 7 nucleotides match TRBD1. CDR3 length: 15 residues. The germline V gene encodes CDR1 KGHSH and CDR2 LQKENI. The J segment lost 2 bases and the V segment lost 1 base, leaving 4 bases of the junction unmatched. The variable domain in full, with the rest retrieved from reference TRBV18 and TRBJ1-1, is NAGVMQNPRHLVRRRGQEARLRCSPMKGHSHVYWYRQLPEEGLKFMVYLQKENIIDESGMPKERFSAEFPKEGPSILRIQQVVRGDSAAYFCASSPLAGGNTEAFFGQGTRLTVV.

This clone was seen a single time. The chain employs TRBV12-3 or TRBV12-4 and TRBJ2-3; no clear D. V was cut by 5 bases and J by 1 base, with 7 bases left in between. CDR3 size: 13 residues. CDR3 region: CASSLLRTDTQYF. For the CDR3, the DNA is TGTGCCAGCAGTCTACTACGCACAGATACGCAGTATTTT.

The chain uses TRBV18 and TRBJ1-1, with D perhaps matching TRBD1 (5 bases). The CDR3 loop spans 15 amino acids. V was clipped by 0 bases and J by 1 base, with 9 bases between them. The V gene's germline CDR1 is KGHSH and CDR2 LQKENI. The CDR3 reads CASSPPGPQNTEAFF. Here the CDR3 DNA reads TGTGCCAGCTCACCACCGGGACCTCAGAACACTGAAGCTTTCTTT.

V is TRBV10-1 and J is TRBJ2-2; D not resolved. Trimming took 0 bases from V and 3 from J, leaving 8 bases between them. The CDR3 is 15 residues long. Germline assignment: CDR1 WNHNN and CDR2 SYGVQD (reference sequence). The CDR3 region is CASSESPSYTGELFF. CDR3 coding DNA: TGCGCCAGCAGTGAGTCGCCCAGCTACACCGGGGAGCTGTTTTTT.

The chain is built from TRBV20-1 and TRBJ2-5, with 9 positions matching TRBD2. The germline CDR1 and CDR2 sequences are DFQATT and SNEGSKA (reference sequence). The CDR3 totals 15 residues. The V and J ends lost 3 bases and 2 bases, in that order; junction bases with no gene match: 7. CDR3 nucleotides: TGCAGTGCTAGTCGAGCGGGGGGCCCACAAGAGACCCAGTACTTC. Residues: CSASRAGGPQETQYF.

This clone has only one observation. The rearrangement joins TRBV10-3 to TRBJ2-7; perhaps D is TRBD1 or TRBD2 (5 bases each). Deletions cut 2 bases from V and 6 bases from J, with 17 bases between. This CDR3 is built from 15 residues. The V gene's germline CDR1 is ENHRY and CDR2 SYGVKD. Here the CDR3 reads CAISEASGSCCEQYF. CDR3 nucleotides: TGTGCCATCAGTGAGGCATCAGGGAGCTGTTGCGAGCAGTACTTC.

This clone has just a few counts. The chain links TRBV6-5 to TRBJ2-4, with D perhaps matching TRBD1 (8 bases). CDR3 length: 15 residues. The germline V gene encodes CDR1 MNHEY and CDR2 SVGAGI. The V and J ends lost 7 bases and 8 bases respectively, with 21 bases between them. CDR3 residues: CASTFGQGGADIQYF. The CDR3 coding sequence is TGTGCCAGCACCTTTGGACAGGGAGGGGCGGACATTCAGTACTTC.